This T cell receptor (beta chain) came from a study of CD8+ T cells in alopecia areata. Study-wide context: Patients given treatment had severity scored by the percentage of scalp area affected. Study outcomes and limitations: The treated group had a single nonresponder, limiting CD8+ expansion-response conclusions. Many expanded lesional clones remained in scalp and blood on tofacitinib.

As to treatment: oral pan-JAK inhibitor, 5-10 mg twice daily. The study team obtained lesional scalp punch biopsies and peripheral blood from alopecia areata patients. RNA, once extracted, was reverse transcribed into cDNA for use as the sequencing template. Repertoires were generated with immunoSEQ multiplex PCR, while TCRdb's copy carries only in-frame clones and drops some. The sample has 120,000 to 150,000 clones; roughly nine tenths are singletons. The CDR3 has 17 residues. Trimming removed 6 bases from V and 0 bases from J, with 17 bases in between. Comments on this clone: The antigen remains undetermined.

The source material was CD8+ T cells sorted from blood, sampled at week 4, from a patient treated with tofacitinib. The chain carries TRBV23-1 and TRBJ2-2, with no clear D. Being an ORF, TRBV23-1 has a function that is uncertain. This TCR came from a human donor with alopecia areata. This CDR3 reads CASRAMFTHSNTGELFF. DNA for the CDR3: TGCGCCAGCAGGGCAATGTTTACTCATTCGAACACCGGGGAGCTGTTTTTT.